These T cell receptor beta chains were read from a single sample in a study of PD-1 blockade in classical Hodgkin lymphoma. The protocol was immunoSEQ multiplex PCR, while the TCRdb copy is restricted to in-frame clones and leaves out a portion. The table records approximately 12,000 clones, 70% to 85% of them present only once. The sample in question was peripheral blood mononuclear cells (PBMCs), obtained before the second cycle of nivolumab. Source of these receptors: a human donor with classical Hodgkin lymphoma. Both conserved end residues are part of each CDR3. Each record gives: D gene, J gene, V gene, clone size, CDR3 DNA, CDR3 protein. A D gene is named only where the DNA matches it firmly. Only part of the rows carry a size: once, few, many, or a class if the clone is expanded.

TRBD1 TRBJ2-5 TRBV20-1 . TGCGGCACAGGGGGCAAAGAGACCCAGTACTTC CGTGGKETQYF
. TRBJ2-7 TRBV27 once TGTGCCAGCAGTTTAATGGGTCAGACTTCCTACGAGCAGTACTTC CASSLMGQTSYEQYF
. TRBJ2-7 TRBV9 . TGTGCCAGCAGCGTAGGCGCCTACGAGCAGTACTTC CASSVGAYEQYF
. TRBJ2-6 TRBV19 . TGTGCCAGTAGTTGGGGGGAAGGTGGGGCCAACGTCCTGACTTTC CASSWGEGGANVLTF
. TRBJ2-1 TRBV6-5 . TGTGCCAGCGGGAGCGGTCAAAACTACAATGAGCAGTTCTTC CASGSGQNYNEQFF
. TRBJ2-7 TRBV5-5 . TGTGCCAGCAGCTTGTTTTCTGGGGGCATGTTCGAGCAGTACTTC CASSLFSGGMFEQYF
. TRBJ1-4 TRBV27 . TGTGCCAGCAGTCCCTCCGGGACAACTAATGAAAAACTGTTTTTT CASSPSGTTNEKLFF
TRBD1 TRBJ2-5 TRBV15 . TGTGCCACCAGCAGAGGGGACAGGGCTGAAGAGACCCAGTACTTC CATSRGDRAEETQYF
TRBD1 TRBJ2-3 TRBV6-1 . TGTGCCAGCAGTGAAGAGGGACAGAGCACAGATACGCAGTATTTT CASSEEGQSTDTQYF
TRBD2 TRBJ2-7 TRBV7-2 . TGTGCCAGCAGCTTTCGGACCCTAGCGGGGGTTCGCGAGCAGTACTTC CASSFRTLAGVREQYF
. TRBJ2-2 TRBV5-1 . TGCGCCAGCAGCTTGTCGGGGGATGGCACCGGGGAGCTGTTTTTT CASSLSGDGTGELFF
. TRBJ2-7 TRBV5-6 . TGTGCCAGCAGCTTGGCCGGGGACGAGCAGTACTTC CASSLAGDEQYF
. TRBJ2-7 TRBV2 . TGTGCCAGCAGTGCCAGACAGATGCCACTTTCCTACGAGCAGTACTTC CASSARQMPLSYEQYF
. TRBJ1-6 TRBV27 few TGTGCCAGCAGTCAAGGGCTAGGATCACCCCTCCACTTT CASSQGLGSPLHF
. TRBJ1-4 TRBV7-9 . TGTGCCAGCAGCCCCCCCGTCCAGGAAAAACTGTTTTTT CASSPPVQEKLFF
. TRBJ2-7 TRBV27 . TGTGCCAGCAGTGGGCGACAGTACTACGAGCAGTACTTC CASSGRQYYEQYF
TRBD1 TRBJ2-3 TRBV19 once TGTGCCAGTAGTACAGGGACAGGGGAATGGGATACGCAGTATTTT CASSTGTGEWDTQYF
. TRBJ2-2 TRBV7-2 . TGTGCCAGCAGCTTAGGTGCCAGTTACACCGGGGAGCTGTTTTTT CASSLGASYTGELFF
. TRBJ1-1 TRBV15 . TGTGCCACCAGCAGAGCCGGGGCCGCTAACACTGAAGCTTTCTTT CATSRAGAANTEAFF
TRBD1 TRBJ2-7 TRBV2 . TGTGCCAGCAATTTCGACAGGGAGGAGCAGTACTTC CASNFDREEQYF
. TRBJ2-5 TRBV2 . TGTGCCAGCAGTGAAATCATTAAAGAGACCCAGTACTTC CASSEIIKETQYF
. TRBJ1-1 TRBV7-6 . TGTGCCAGCAGCTTAGGGCAGCTGGGGACTGAAGCTTTCTTT CASSLGQLGTEAFF
. TRBJ2-1 TRBV19 . TGTGCCAGTAGTATAGCCTCCGGAGGGAAGCCCTTCCAAGAACAGTTCTTC CASSIASGGKPFQEQFF
. TRBJ2-3 TRBV7-2 . TGTGCCAGCAGCCTAAGGGGAATACAGTGGGCCCCAGATACGCAGTATTTT CASSLRGIQWAPDTQYF
. TRBJ2-1 TRBV5-1 . TGCGCCAGCAGCTTAAATGTGGCGGGGGCCGCTGAGGAGCAGTTCTTC CASSLNVAGAAEEQFF
. TRBJ2-2 TRBV9 . TGTGCCAGCAGCCTAGCAATCGGGGAGCTGTTTTTT CASSLAIGELFF
. TRBJ2-2 TRBV5-1 . TGCGCCAGCAGCTTGGCTGTGAACACCGGGGAGCTGTTTTTT CASSLAVNTGELFF